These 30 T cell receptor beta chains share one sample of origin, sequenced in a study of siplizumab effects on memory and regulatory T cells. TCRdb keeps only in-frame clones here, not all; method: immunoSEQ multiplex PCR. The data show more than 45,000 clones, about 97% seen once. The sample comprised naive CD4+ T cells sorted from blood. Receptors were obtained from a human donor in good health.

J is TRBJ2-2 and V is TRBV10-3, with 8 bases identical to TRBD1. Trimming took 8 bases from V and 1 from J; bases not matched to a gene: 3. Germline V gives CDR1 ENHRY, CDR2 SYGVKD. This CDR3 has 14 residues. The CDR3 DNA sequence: TGTGCCATCCACGGGACAGGGAACACCGGGGAGCTGTTTTTT. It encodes CAIHGTGNTGELFF.

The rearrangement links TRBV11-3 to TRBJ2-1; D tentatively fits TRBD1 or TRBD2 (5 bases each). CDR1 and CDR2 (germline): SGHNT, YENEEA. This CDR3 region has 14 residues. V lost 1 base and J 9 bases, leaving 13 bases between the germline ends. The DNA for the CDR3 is TGTGCCAGCAGCTTAGCGGGTCGGGACGGTGAGCAGTTCTTC. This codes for CASSLAGRDGEQFF.

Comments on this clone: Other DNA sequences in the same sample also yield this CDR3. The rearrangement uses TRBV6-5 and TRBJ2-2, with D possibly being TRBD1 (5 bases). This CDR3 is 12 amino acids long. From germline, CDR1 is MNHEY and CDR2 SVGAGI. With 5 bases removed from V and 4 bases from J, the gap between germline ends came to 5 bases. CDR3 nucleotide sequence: TGTGCCAGCAGTAGGGGCACCGGGGAGCTGTTTTTT. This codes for CASSRGTGELFF.

CDR3 region: CASSFGTKETQYF. The CDR3 DNA reads TGTGCCAGCAGCTTTGGGACAAAAGAGACCCAGTACTTC. The genes are TRBV5-5 and TRBJ2-5; the D gene is possibly TRBD1 (6 bases). With 2 bases removed from V and 3 bases from J, the gap between germline ends came to 8 bases. The CDR3 totals 13 residues. Looked up from germline, CDR1 is SGHKS and CDR2 is YYEKEE (reference sequence). Using reference TRBV5-5 and TRBJ2-5 for the parts outside the CDR3, the full variable domain is DAGVTQSPTHLIKTRGQQVTLRCSPISGHKSVSWYQQVLGQGPQFIFQYYEKEERGRGNFPDRFSARQFPNYSSELNVNALLLGDSALYLCASSFGTKETQYFGPGTRLLVL.

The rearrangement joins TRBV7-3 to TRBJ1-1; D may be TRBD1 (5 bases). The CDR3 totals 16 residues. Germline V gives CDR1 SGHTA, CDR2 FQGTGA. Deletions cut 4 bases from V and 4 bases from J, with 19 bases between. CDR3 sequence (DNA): TGTGCCAGCAGCTCTATTTCGGGGGTAAGACCCACTGAAGCTTTCTTT. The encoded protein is CASSSISGVRPTEAFF.

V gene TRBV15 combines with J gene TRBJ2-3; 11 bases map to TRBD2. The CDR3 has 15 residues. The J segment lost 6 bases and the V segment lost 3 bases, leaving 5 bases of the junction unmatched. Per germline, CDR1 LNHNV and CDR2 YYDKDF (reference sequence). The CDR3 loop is CATSSTSGSGDTQYF. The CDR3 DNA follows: TGTGCCACCAGCAGTACTAGCGGGAGTGGCGATACGCAGTATTTT.

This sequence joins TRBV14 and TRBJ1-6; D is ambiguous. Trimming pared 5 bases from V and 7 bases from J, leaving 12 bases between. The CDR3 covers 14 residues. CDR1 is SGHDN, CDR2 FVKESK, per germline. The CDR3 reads CASSLHEVNSPLHF. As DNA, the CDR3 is TGTGCCAGCAGCTTGCACGAGGTGAATTCACCCCTCCACTTT.

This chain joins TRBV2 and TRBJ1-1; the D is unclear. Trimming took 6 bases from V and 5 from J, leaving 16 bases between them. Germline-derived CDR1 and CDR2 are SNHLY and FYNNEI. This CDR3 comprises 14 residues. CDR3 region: CASRSLESGTEAFF. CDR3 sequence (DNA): TGTGCCAGCAGGTCCCTCGAATCGGGGACTGAAGCTTTCTTT.

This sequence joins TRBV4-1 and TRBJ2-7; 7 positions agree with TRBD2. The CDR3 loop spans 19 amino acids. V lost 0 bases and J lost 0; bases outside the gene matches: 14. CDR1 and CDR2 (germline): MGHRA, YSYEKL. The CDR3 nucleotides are TGCGCCAGCAGCCAAGATCTTGGAGCTAGCGGTAAGAGCTCCTACGAGCAGTACTTC. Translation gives CASSQDLGASGKSSYEQYF.

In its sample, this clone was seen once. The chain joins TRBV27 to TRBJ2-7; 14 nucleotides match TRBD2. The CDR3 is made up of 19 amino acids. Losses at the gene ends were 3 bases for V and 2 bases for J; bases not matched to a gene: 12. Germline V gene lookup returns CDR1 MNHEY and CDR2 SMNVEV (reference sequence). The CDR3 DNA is TGTGCCAGCAGTTTCATACCCGGGACTAGCGGGAGTATAACCTACGAGCAGTACTTC. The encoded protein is CASSFIPGTSGSITYEQYF.

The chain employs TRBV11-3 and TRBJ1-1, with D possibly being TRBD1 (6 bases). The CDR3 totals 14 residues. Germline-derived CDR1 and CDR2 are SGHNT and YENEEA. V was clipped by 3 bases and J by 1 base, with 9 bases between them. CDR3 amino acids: CASSFAGENTEAFF. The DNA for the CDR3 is TGTGCCAGCAGCTTCGCAGGGGAGAACACTGAAGCTTTCTTT. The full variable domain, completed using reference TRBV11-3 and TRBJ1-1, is EAGVVQSPRYKIIEKKQPVAFWCNPISGHNTLYWYLQNLGQGPELLIRYENEEAVDDSQLPKDRFSAERLKGVDSTLKIQPAELGDSAVYLCASSFAGENTEAFFGQGTRLTVV.

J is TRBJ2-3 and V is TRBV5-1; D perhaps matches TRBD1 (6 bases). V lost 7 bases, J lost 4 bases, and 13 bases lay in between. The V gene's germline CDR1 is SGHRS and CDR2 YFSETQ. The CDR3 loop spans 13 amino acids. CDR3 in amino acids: CASSRGQPDTQYF. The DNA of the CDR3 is TGCGCCAGCTCTCGGGGACAACCAGATACGCAGTATTTT.

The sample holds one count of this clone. CDR3 sequence (DNA): TGCGCCAGCAGCGCGGACAGGGGCTATGGCTACACCTTC. Its translation is CASSADRGYGYTF. The chain links TRBV5-1 to TRBJ1-2; 9 bases are a match to TRBD1. V lost 4 bases and J lost 4; bases outside the gene matches: 2. Germline V CDR1 and CDR2: SGHRS, YFSETQ. The CDR3 extends over 13 amino acids. Filled out from reference TRBV5-1 and TRBJ1-2, the complete variable domain reads KAGVTQTPRYLIKTRGQQVTLSCSPISGHRSVSWYQQTPGQGLQFLFEYFSETQRNKGNFPGRFSGRQFSNSRSEMNVSTLELGDSALYLCASSADRGYGYTFGSGTRLTVV.

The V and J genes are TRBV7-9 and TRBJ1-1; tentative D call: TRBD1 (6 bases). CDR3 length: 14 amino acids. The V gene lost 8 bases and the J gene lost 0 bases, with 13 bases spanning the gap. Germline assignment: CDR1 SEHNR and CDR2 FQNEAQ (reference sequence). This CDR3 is CASLRGGVNTEAFF. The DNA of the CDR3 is TGTGCCAGCCTTAGGGGGGGAGTGAACACTGAAGCTTTCTTT.

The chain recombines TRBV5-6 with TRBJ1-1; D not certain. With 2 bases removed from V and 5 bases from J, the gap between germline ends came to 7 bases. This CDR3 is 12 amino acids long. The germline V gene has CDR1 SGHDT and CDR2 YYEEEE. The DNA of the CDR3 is TGTGCCAGCAGCTTCCCAGATACTGAAGCTTTCTTT. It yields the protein CASSFPDTEAFF.

The CDR3 loop reads CASRTHGTGDYGYTF. In DNA form, the CDR3 reads TGTGCCAGCAGAACTCACGGGACAGGGGATTATGGCTACACCTTC. The rearrangement links TRBV28 to TRBJ1-2, with 10 bases that match TRBD1. The CDR3 spans 15 residues. Trimming cost V 6 bases and J 5 bases; bases outside gene matches: 9. Germline assignment: CDR1 MDHEN and CDR2 SYDVKM.

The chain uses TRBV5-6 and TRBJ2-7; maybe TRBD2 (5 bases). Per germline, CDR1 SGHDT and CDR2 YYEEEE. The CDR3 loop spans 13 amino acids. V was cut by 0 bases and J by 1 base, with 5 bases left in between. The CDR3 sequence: CASSLAGSYEQYF. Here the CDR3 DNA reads TGTGCCAGCAGCTTGGCGGGGTCCTACGAGCAGTACTTC.

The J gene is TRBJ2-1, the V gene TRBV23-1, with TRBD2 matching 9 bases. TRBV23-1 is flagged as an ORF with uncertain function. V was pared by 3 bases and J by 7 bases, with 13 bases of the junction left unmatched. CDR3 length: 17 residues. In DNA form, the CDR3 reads TGCGCCAGCAGTCAGGTCCGGGTCGCGGGAGGGGAGAATGAGCAGTTCTTC. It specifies CASSQVRVAGGENEQFF.

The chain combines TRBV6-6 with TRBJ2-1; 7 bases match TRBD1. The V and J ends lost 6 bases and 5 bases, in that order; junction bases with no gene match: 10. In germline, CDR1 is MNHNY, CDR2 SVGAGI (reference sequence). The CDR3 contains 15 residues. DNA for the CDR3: TGTGCCAGCAGCTTAACCCGGGACAGAAACAATGAGCAGTTCTTC. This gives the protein CASSLTRDRNNEQFF.

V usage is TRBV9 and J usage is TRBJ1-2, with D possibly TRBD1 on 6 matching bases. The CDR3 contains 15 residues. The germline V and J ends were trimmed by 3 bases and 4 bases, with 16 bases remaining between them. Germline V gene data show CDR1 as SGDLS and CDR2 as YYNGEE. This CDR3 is CASSGGGRAAYGYTF. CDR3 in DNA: TGTGCCAGCAGCGGTGGGGGCAGGGCCGCCTATGGCTACACCTTC. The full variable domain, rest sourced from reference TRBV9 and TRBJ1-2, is DSGVTQTPKHLITATGQRVTLRCSPRSGDLSVYWYQQSLDQGLQFLIQYYNGEERAKGNILERFSAQQFPDLHSELNLSSLELGDSALYFCASSGGGRAAYGYTFGSGTRLTVV.

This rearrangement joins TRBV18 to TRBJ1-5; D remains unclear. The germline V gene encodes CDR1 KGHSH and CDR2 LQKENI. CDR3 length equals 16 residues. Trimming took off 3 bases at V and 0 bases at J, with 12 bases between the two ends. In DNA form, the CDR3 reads TGTGCCAGCTCACCGACACAGAAAATTAGCAATCAGCCCCAGCATTTT. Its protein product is CASSPTQKISNQPQHF.

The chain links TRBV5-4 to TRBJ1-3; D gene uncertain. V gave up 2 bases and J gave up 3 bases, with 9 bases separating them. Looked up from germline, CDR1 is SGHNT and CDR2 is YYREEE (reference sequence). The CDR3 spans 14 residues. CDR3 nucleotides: TGTGCCAGCAGCTTTCGAGGTGGTGGAAACACCATATATTTT. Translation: CASSFRGGGNTIYF.

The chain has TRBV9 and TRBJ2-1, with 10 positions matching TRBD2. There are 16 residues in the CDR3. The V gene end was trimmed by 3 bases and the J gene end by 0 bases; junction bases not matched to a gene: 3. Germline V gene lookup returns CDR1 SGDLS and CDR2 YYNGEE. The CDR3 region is CASSARTSGSYNEQFF. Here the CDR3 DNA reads TGTGCCAGCAGCGCCCGGACTAGCGGCTCCTACAATGAGCAGTTCTTC.

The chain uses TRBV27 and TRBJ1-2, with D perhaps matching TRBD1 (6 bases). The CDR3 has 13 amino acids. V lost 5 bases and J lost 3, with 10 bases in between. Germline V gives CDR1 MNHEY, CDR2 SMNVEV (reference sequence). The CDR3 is CASSQQGYYGYTF. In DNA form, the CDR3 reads TGTGCCAGCAGTCAGCAGGGGTACTATGGCTACACCTTC.

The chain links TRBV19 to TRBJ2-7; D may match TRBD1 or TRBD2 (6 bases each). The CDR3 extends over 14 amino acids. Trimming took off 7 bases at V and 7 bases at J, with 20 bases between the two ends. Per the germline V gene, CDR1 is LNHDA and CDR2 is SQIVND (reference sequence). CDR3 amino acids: CASTSRGTRGEQYF. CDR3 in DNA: TGTGCCAGTACCTCCCGGGGGACAAGAGGAGAGCAGTACTTC.

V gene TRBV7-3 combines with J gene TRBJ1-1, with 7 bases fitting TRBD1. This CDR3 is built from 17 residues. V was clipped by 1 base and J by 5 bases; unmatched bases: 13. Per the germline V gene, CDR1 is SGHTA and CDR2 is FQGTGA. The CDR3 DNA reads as TGTGCCAGCAGCTTAATACGTCTAGAGGGGGCAGGAACTGAAGCTTTCTTT. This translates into CASSLIRLEGAGTEAFF.

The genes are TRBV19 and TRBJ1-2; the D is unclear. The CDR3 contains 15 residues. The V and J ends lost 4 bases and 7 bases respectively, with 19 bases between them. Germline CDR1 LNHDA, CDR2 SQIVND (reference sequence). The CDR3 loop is CASSTGRPRTAGYTF. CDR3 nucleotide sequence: TGTGCCAGTAGTACCGGCCGACCCCGGACGGCTGGCTACACCTTC.

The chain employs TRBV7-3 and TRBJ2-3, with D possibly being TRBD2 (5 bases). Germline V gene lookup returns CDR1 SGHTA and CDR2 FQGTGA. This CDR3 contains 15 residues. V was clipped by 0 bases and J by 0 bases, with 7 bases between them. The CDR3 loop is CASSLTRTSTDTQYF. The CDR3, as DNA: TGTGCCAGCAGCTTAACTCGGACTAGCACAGATACGCAGTATTTT. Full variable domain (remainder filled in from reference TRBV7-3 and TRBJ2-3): GAGVSQTPSNKVTEKGKYVELRCDPISGHTALYWYRQSLGQGPEFLIYFQGTGAADDSGLPNDRFFAVRPEGSVSTLKIQRTERGDSAVYLCASSLTRTSTDTQYFGPGTRLTVL.

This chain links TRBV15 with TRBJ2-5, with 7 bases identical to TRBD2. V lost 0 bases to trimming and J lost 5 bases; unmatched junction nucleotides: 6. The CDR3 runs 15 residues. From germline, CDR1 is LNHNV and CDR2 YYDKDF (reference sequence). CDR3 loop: CATSRDAGVGETQYF. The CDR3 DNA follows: TGTGCCACCAGCAGAGATGCGGGAGTGGGGGAGACCCAGTACTTC.

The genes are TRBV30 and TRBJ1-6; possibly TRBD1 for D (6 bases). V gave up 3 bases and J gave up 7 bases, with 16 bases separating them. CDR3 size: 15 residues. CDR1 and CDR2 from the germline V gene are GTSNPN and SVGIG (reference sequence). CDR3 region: CAWSYRAFPNSPLHF. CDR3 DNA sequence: TGTGCCTGGAGCTACAGGGCATTCCCAAATTCACCCCTCCACTTT.